A single sample is the source of the 20 T cell receptor beta chains below, sequenced in a study of CD8 T cells in Susac syndrome. With random hexamers, roughly 0.45 to 1 ug RNA was reverse transcribed. TCRdb reprocessed the immunoSEQ multiplex PCR reads with MiXCR, giving one entry per CDR3 protein. The table shows some 100,000 distinct CDR3 sequences, with about 90% occurring only once. The sequenced material came from CD8+ T cells from PBMCs. Receptors originate from a human donor in good health.

This clonotype occurred once. This chain links TRBV20-1 with TRBJ1-4; 9 bases line up with TRBD1. The CDR3 covers 13 residues. Germline assignment: CDR1 DFQATT and CDR2 SNEGSKA (reference sequence). Unmatched junction bases numbered 6, after V lost 5 bases and J lost 8 bases. The CDR3 is CSAWDRVGEKLFF. In DNA, the CDR3 is TGCAGTGCTTGGGACAGGGTTGGGGAAAAACTGTTTTTT.

CDR3: CASRGGLGLNNEQYF. The CDR3 coding sequence is TGTGCCAGCAGGGGGGGGCTAGGGCTAAACAACGAGCAGTACTTC. The chain links TRBV6-6 to TRBJ2-7; the D gene is possibly TRBD2 (7 bases). The CDR3 length is 15 residues. V was pared by 6 bases and J by 5 bases, with 20 bases between. The germline CDR1 and CDR2 sequences are MNHNY and SVGAGI (reference sequence).

The chain uses TRBV2 and TRBJ1-5; D remains ambiguous. Trimming shortened V by 7 bases and J by 0 bases, and 10 bases separated the two germline ends. Germline V gene sequence: CDR1 SNHLY, CDR2 FYNNEI. CDR3 length equals 14 residues. The chain's CDR3 is CASNTFNSNQPQHF. The CDR3 DNA is TGTGCCAGCAACACGTTTAATAGCAATCAGCCCCAGCATTTT.

This chain uses TRBV19 with TRBJ2-1; no definite D call. Deletions cut 3 bases from V and 4 bases from J, with 13 bases between. The CDR3 extends over 15 amino acids. Germline CDR1 reads LNHDA; CDR2 reads SQIVND (reference sequence). The chain's CDR3 is CASSISVGSYNEQFF. The CDR3 bases are TGTGCCAGTAGTATTTCGGTGGGTTCTTACAATGAGCAGTTCTTC.

The genes are TRBV5-6 and TRBJ1-1; no clear D gene. Germline assignment: CDR1 SGHDT and CDR2 YYEEEE. The ends were cut back, 3 bases at V and 0 bases at J, with 6 bases in the middle. This CDR3 comprises 13 residues. Written as DNA, the CDR3 is TGTGCCAGCAGCTGGGCCCTGAACACTGAAGCTTTCTTT. Translating gives CASSWALNTEAFF.

The chain couples TRBV13 to TRBJ1-5, with D possibly being TRBD1 (5 bases). The germline V gene has CDR1 PRHDT and CDR2 FYEKMQ (reference sequence). Trimming removed 0 bases at V and 7 bases at J, with 10 bases between. This CDR3 has 14 residues. CDR3 sequence reads: CASSLGQAGQPQHF. The CDR3 DNA follows: TGTGCCAGCAGCTTAGGACAGGCAGGACAGCCCCAGCATTTT.

As to this clonotype: The junction departs from the called germline gene at one end, perhaps through a read error. This rearrangement joins TRBV4-2 to TRBJ1-1; perhaps TRBD1 as D (5 bases). Germline V gene sequence: CDR1 LGHNA, CDR2 YNFKEQ. The CDR3 contains 15 residues. The CDR3 here is CASSPTGPVKTEAFF. CDR3 DNA: TGTGCCAGCAGCCCGACGGGACCGGTGAAAACTGAAGCTTTCTTT.

The CDR3 sequence: CASSLRVGGTEAFF. CDR3 sequence (DNA): TGTGCCAGCAGCTTACGTGTCGGGGGTACTGAAGCTTTCTTT. The chain employs TRBV7-9 and TRBJ1-1, with D possibly being TRBD1 (5 bases). The CDR3 runs 14 residues. The V and J ends lost 2 bases and 5 bases respectively, with 12 bases between them. Germline CDR1 is SEHNR and CDR2 is FQNEAQ (reference sequence).

CDR3 sequence: CASSSVVASGAEQYF. CDR3 sequence (DNA): TGTGCCAGCAGTTCCGTAGTGGCTAGCGGGGCCGAGCAGTACTTC. The chain employs TRBV6-5 and TRBJ2-7; 9 bases are a match to TRBD2. The CDR3 totals 15 residues. Germline values: CDR1 MNHEY, CDR2 SVGAGI. Germline trimming cut 4 bases from V and 6 bases from J; bases unmatched to any gene: 10.

This rearrangement joins TRBV10-3 to TRBJ1-1; D gene unclear. Germline V gene data show CDR1 as ENHRY and CDR2 as SYGVKD. V was cut by 4 bases and J by 1 base, with 13 bases left in between. There are 15 residues in the CDR3. The CDR3 DNA reads TGTGCCATCAGTGGTAACAGTTCCGGGAACACTGAAGCTTTCTTT. Translating it yields CAISGNSSGNTEAFF.

V is TRBV2 and J is TRBJ2-1; no reliable D call. Germline assignment: CDR1 SNHLY and CDR2 FYNNEI. The CDR3 extends over 10 amino acids. The V end lost 8 bases, the J end lost 7 bases, and 6 bases lay between the germline ends. The CDR3 DNA sequence: TGTGCCAGCTCTAGAAATGAGCAGTTCTTC. Protein: CASSRNEQFF.

This chain connects TRBV5-1 to TRBJ1-1; 9 nucleotides align to TRBD1. V shed 6 bases, J shed 4 bases, and the junction held 7 bases outside the gene matches. Germline CDR1 reads SGHRS; CDR2 reads YFSETQ. This CDR3 spans 14 amino acids. The CDR3 nucleotides read TGCGCCAGCACTACGACAGGGGGGAGCACTGAAGCTTTCTTT. This gives the protein CASTTTGGSTEAFF.

The rearrangement links TRBV20-1 to TRBJ1-2, with D possibly TRBD1 on 6 matching bases. Per the germline V gene, CDR1 is DFQATT and CDR2 is SNEGSKA (reference sequence). The CDR3 is 12 residues long. V was pared by 3 bases and J by 13 bases, with 18 bases between. CDR3 loop: CSASQGTGSSTF. In DNA form, the CDR3 reads TGCAGTGCTAGCCAGGGGACGGGTTCATCCACCTTC.

V gene TRBV28 combines with J gene TRBJ2-2, with D perhaps TRBD1 or TRBD2 (5 bases each). Trimming pared 6 bases from V and 3 bases from J, leaving 11 bases between. This CDR3 is built from 14 residues. Germline V gene lookup returns CDR1 MDHEN and CDR2 SYDVKM. CDR3 sequence: CASSSTGHTGELFF. DNA of the CDR3: TGTGCCAGCAGCTCCACGGGGCACACCGGGGAGCTGTTTTTT.

This clonotype was observed a single time. The V and J genes are TRBV19 and TRBJ2-3; perhaps D is TRBD1 or TRBD2 (5 bases each). V dropped 10 bases and J dropped 1 base, with 12 bases sitting between them. The CDR3 has 13 amino acids. Germline V gives CDR1 LNHDA, CDR2 SQIVND (reference sequence). In nucleotides, the CDR3 is TGTGCCACCCGGGTGGGGGGCACAGATACGCAGTATTTT. Protein product: CATRVGGTDTQYF. The variable domain in full, with the rest retrieved from reference TRBV19 and TRBJ2-3, is DGGITQSPKYLFRKEGQNVTLSCEQNLNHDAMYWYRQDPGQGLRLIYYSQIVNDFQKGDIAEGYSVSREKKESFPLTVTSAQKNPTAFYLCATRVGGTDTQYFGPGTRLTVL.

In DNA, the CDR3 is TGTGCCAGCAGAGGACTAGCGGGGGGGCCGGAGGAGACCCAGTACTTC. Encoded protein: CASRGLAGGPEETQYF. J is TRBJ2-5 and V is TRBV27; 15 bases map to TRBD2. The length of the CDR3 is 16 residues. Germline V gives CDR1 MNHEY, CDR2 SMNVEV (reference sequence). Trimming removed 6 bases from V and 5 bases from J; junction bases left unmatched: 7.

The rearrangement uses TRBV6-5 and TRBJ2-1; D is undetermined. The CDR3 has 15 amino acids. V lost 4 bases and J 3 bases, leaving 13 bases between the germline ends. Germline lookup yields CDR1 MNHEY and CDR2 SVGAGI. The CDR3 DNA is TGTGCCAGCAGTTCTGGAGAGAGATACTACAATGAGCAGTTCTTC. This codes for CASSSGERYYNEQFF.

The table lists this clonotype with a count of one. The chain is built from TRBV7-2 and TRBJ1-6; D uncertain. This CDR3 comprises 15 residues. Germline V gene data show CDR1 as SGHTA and CDR2 as FQGNSA. V was cut by 6 bases and J by 0 bases, with 9 bases left in between. The CDR3 spells CASSSSNSYNSPLHF. For the CDR3, the DNA is TGTGCCAGCAGTAGCTCGAACTCCTATAATTCACCCCTCCACTTT.

This chain links TRBV2 with TRBJ2-3, with a tentative D call TRBD2 (6 bases). The CDR3 runs 16 residues. Between the trimmed V and J ends, which lost 5 bases and 0 bases, there was a span of 15 bases. Germline CDR1 and CDR2: SNHLY and FYNNEI. CDR3 coding DNA: TGTGCCAGCAGTATCGGGGGAGTGGGTAGCACAGATACGCAGTATTTT. Translating gives CASSIGGVGSTDTQYF.

The CDR3 sequence is CASSLLYEQYF. In DNA form, the CDR3 reads TGTGCCAGCAGTTTACTCTACGAGCAGTACTTC. This rearrangement joins TRBV12-3 or TRBV12-4 to TRBJ2-7, with unresolved D. Trimming cost V 2 bases and J 3 bases, with 2 bases left between them. This CDR3 is 11 amino acids long.